This entry lists 20 T cell receptor beta chains sequenced from one sample in a study of cytomegalovirus exposure and HLA in healthy donors. 60 Vbeta and 13 Jbeta primers were used in PCR. Libraries were prepared by immunoSEQ multiplex PCR; TCRdb keeps only in-frame clonotypes and omits some of them. The repertoire table contains under 150,000 clones. The sample taken for sequencing was PBMCs. These TCRs come from a woman aged 60-70 years in good health and CMV-seronegative.

This CDR3 is CATSRGQGGLEAFF. As DNA, the CDR3 is TGTGCCACCAGCAGAGGCCAGGGGGGCCTTGAAGCTTTCTTT. The V and J genes are TRBV15 and TRBJ1-1; 7 nucleotides line up with TRBD1. Germline loops: CDR1 LNHNV, CDR2 YYDKDF (reference sequence). The CDR3 spans 14 residues. Trimming cost V 1 base and J 7 bases; bases outside gene matches: 6.

V usage is TRBV15 and J usage is TRBJ1-1, with 7 bases matching TRBD1. V dropped 5 bases and J dropped 4; count of bases not matched to a gene: 19. The CDR3 covers 18 residues. Germline values: CDR1 LNHNV, CDR2 YYDKDF (reference sequence). The CDR3 nucleotides read TGTGCCACCAGCTCCCCCACCGACAGGGCTTTAGAAATCACTGAAGCTTTCTTT. Its translation is CATSSPTDRALEITEAFF. Supplemented by reference TRBV15 and TRBJ1-1, the full variable domain reads DAMVIQNPRYQVTQFGKPVTLSCSQTLNHNVMYWYQQKSSQAPKLLFHYYDKDFNNEADTPDNFQSRRPNTSFCFLDIRSPGLGDTAMYLCATSSPTDRALEITEAFFGQGTRLTVV.

V gene TRBV30 combines with J gene TRBJ2-7; tentatively, D is TRBD2 (8 bases). Germline loops: CDR1 GTSNPN, CDR2 SVGIG (reference sequence). The CDR3 sequence is 15 residues long. V lost 1 base to trimming and J lost 2 bases, with 15 bases between them. The DNA of the CDR3 is TGTGCCTGGAGTGCACGGGGGGGACAGCCCTACGAGCAGTACTTC. This codes for CAWSARGGQPYEQYF.

This chain connects TRBV5-1 to TRBJ1-4; 9 bases fit TRBD1. V trimming: 4 bases; J trimming: 6 bases; junction bases outside the gene matches: 7. The CDR3 contains 15 residues. CDR1 SGHRS and CDR2 YFSETQ come from the germline V gene. CDR3 sequence: CASSRTGVWDEKLFF. DNA for the CDR3: TGCGCCAGCAGCCGGACAGGGGTGTGGGATGAAAAACTGTTTTTT.

The rearrangement uses TRBV28 and TRBJ1-2; D not resolved. This CDR3 spans 11 amino acids. V lost 11 bases and J 4 bases, leaving 11 bases between the germline ends. Germline loops: CDR1 MDHEN, CDR2 SYDVKM. In nucleotides, the CDR3 is TGTGCCCTGGGCCTGAGCTATGGCTACACCTTC. It codes for CALGLSYGYTF.

V gene TRBV7-3 combines with J gene TRBJ1-1; TRBD1 might be the D (6 bases). Germline V gives CDR1 SGHTA, CDR2 FQGTGA. The CDR3 consists of 18 residues. With 2 bases removed from V and 3 bases from J, the gap between germline ends came to 22 bases. As DNA, the CDR3 is TGTGCCAGCAGCTTAGAGAACAGGGAAAATGGTAGGTACACTGAAGCTTTCTTT. It is translated as CASSLENRENGRYTEAFF. Full variable domain (rest looked up from reference TRBV7-3 and TRBJ1-1): GAGVSQTPSNKVTEKGKYVELRCDPISGHTALYWYRQSLGQGPEFLIYFQGTGAADDSGLPNDRFFAVRPEGSVSTLKIQRTERGDSAVYLCASSLENRENGRYTEAFFGQGTRLTVV.

V usage is TRBV25-1 and J usage is TRBJ1-4, with D possibly matching TRBD1 (5 bases). The length of the CDR3 is 14 residues. The V end was cut by 5 bases, the J end by 4 bases, with 11 bases between. CDR1 is MGHDK and CDR2 is SYGVNS in the germline V gene. DNA of the CDR3: TGTGCCAGCAGTCCCGGGGGACTTAATGAAAAACTGTTTTTT. Residues: CASSPGGLNEKLFF.

The chain carries TRBV2 and TRBJ2-7; tentatively, D is TRBD2 (7 bases). V was shortened by 7 bases and J by 4 bases, with 11 bases between the two germline ends. Germline V CDR1 and CDR2: SNHLY, FYNNEI. This CDR3 has 12 residues. The CDR3 coding sequence is TGTGCCAGCAACAGGGAGGGGTACGAGCAGTACTTC. Translating gives CASNREGYEQYF. Using reference TRBV2 and TRBJ2-7 for the parts outside the CDR3, the full variable domain is EPEVTQTPSHQVTQMGQEVILRCVPISNHLYFYWYRQILGQKVEFLVSFYNNEISEKSEIFDDQFSVERPDGSNFTLKIRSTKLEDSAMYFCASNREGYEQYFGPGTRLTVT.

This chain joins TRBV9 and TRBJ2-5, with 9 bases matching TRBD2. Germline V gene data show CDR1 as SGDLS and CDR2 as YYNGEE. The ends lost 2 bases at V and 1 base at J; junction bases unmatched: 6. CDR3 length: 16 amino acids. The CDR3 coding sequence is TGTGCCAGCAGCGTCAGTAGCGGGAGACCCCAAGAGACCCAGTACTTC. Its protein product is CASSVSSGRPQETQYF.

The gene calls are TRBV29-1 and TRBJ1-1, with D perhaps matching TRBD1 (5 bases). Between the trimmed V and J ends, which lost 4 bases and 4 bases, there was a span of 19 bases. The germline V gene has CDR1 SQVTM and CDR2 ANQGSEA. The CDR3 runs to 15 residues. This CDR3 is CSVGRGPGEGTEAFF. CDR3 coding DNA: TGCAGCGTTGGACGTGGGCCGGGGGAAGGCACTGAAGCTTTCTTT.

The rearrangement uses TRBV6-5 and TRBJ1-2; D not resolved. Trimming left V 0 bases short and J 4 bases short, with 15 bases between. CDR1 and CDR2 from the germline V gene are MNHEY and SVGAGI. This CDR3 contains 16 residues. CDR3 region: CASSYSMGEGVYGYTF. The CDR3, as DNA: TGTGCCAGCAGTTACTCGATGGGCGAGGGTGTCTATGGCTACACCTTC.

The chain uses TRBV9 and TRBJ2-7, with 7 bases fitting TRBD2. Germline V lookup: CDR1 SGDLS, CDR2 YYNGEE. This CDR3 comprises 13 residues. J lost 6 bases, V lost 4 bases, and 7 bases had no gene match. CDR3: CASSPGRIGEQYF. CDR3 DNA: TGTGCCAGCAGCCCCGGGAGGATCGGCGAGCAGTACTTC.

This chain links TRBV10-3 with TRBJ1-3; TRBD1 matches 7 bases. Germline-derived CDR1 and CDR2 are ENHRY and SYGVKD. With 0 bases clipped from V and 6 bases from J, the junction kept 2 bases outside the gene matches. This CDR3 is built from 14 residues. CDR3 sequence: CAISESEGANTIYF. CDR3 nucleotides: TGTGCCATCAGTGAGTCGGAGGGGGCAAACACCATATATTTT.

V is TRBV5-1 and J is TRBJ1-2; D is ambiguous. Germline values: CDR1 SGHRS, CDR2 YFSETQ. V was cut by 0 bases and J by 7 bases, with 22 bases left in between. The CDR3 length is 17 residues. The CDR3 sequence: CASSLEFTGLSSGGYTF. Written as DNA, the CDR3 is TGCGCCAGCAGCTTGGAATTCACGGGGTTGAGTAGCGGTGGCTACACCTTC.

The CDR3 region has the DNA TGTGCTAGTGGTTTGGCCCGGGACAGCTCGAACACCGGGGAGCTGTTTTTT. Amino acid sequence: CASGLARDSSNTGELFF. The chain has TRBV12-5 and TRBJ2-2, with TRBD1 identical over 7 bases. Germline CDR1 LGHNT, CDR2 FRNRAP. CDR3 length: 17 residues. The J segment lost 0 bases and the V segment lost 1 base, leaving 5 bases of the junction unmatched.

The gene calls are TRBV9 and TRBJ1-2; 10 bases are a match to TRBD1. Germline V gene sequence: CDR1 SGDLS, CDR2 YYNGEE. The CDR3 consists of 15 residues. V was pared by 3 bases and J by 7 bases, with 9 bases of the junction left unmatched. This chain's CDR3 is CASSATGTGDGGYTF. DNA of the CDR3: TGTGCCAGCAGCGCGACGGGGACAGGGGATGGTGGCTACACCTTC.

As for this clone: One end of the junction does not line up with germline, which may come from a read error. The V call is TRBV28, the J call TRBJ1-2; D perhaps matches TRBD1 (6 bases). The CDR3 is 16 residues long. Germline values: CDR1 MDHEN, CDR2 SYDVKM. The CDR3 region has the DNA TGTGCCAGCAGTCTATGGGAGGGGGGGGGTCCCTATGGCTACACCTTC. It is translated as CASSLWEGGGPYGYTF.

The chain links TRBV6-1 to TRBJ2-3; the match to TRBD2 covers 15 bases. Per the germline V gene, CDR1 is MNHNS and CDR2 is SASEGT. The CDR3 sequence is 23 residues long. The J segment lost 1 base and the V segment lost 2 bases, leaving 19 bases of the junction unmatched. The CDR3 DNA reads TGTGCCAGCAGTGAATTCGCGAGTGGACAGCCGGGACTAGCGGGAGGCCGCACAGATACGCAGTATTTT. Translation gives CASSEFASGQPGLAGGRTDTQYF.

This chain links TRBV7-9 with TRBJ2-5; 9 bases line up with TRBD1. Germline assignment: CDR1 SEHNR and CDR2 FQNEAQ (reference sequence). The CDR3 totals 15 residues. V was pared by 1 base and J by 2 bases, with 2 bases of the junction left unmatched. CDR3 region: CASSLVDRGQETQYF. The CDR3, as DNA: TGTGCCAGCAGCTTAGTGGACAGGGGACAAGAGACCCAGTACTTC.

The chain recombines TRBV5-1 with TRBJ2-5; the D gene is possibly TRBD2 (5 bases). V was cut by 2 bases and J by 5 bases, with 10 bases left in between. CDR3 length: 13 amino acids. Germline CDR1 reads SGHRS; CDR2 reads YFSETQ. CDR3 in amino acids: CASSFPGWETQYF. DNA for the CDR3: TGCGCCAGCAGCTTCCCGGGGTGGGAGACCCAGTACTTC.